The 25 T cell receptor beta chains reported below all come from one sample, sequenced in a study of post-analysis software for immune sequencing data. Unique molecular identifiers were built into the TCR beta cDNA libraries. A single record per CDR3 protein comes from TCRdb applying MiXCR to the PCR reads. This sample has fewer than 850,000 distinct CDR3 sequences, with 25% to 30% found just once. Broader study findings: In patients, TRBV5-6, TRBV5-1 and TRBV20-1 belonged to roughly 5 TRBV segments found more frequently than in controls.

These receptors are not linked to any known antigen. Input material: blood. The receptors originated from a girl between 5 and 17 years old with multiple sclerosis.

There are a few counts of this clonotype. This chain joins TRBV12-3 or TRBV12-4 and TRBJ1-2; 7 bases line up with TRBD1. J lost 4 bases, V lost 5 bases, and 7 bases had no gene match. The CDR3 contains 14 residues. The DNA of the CDR3 is TGTGCCAGCAGTCCCTCCGGGACAGTCTATGGCTACACCTTC. Translating it yields CASSPSGTVYGYTF.

Turning to this clonotype: A much larger clone sits a single nucleotide away, making a read error possible. J is TRBJ2-4 and V is TRBV6-5, with unresolved D. The CDR3 covers 12 residues. V dropped 6 bases and J dropped 13 bases, with 16 bases sitting between them. The V gene's germline CDR1 is MNHEY and CDR2 SVGAGI. CDR3 sequence (DNA): TGTGCCAGCAGGACCAATAACAATGAGCAGTACTTC. Amino acid sequence: CASRTNNNEQYF.

There are many counts of this clonotype. This rearrangement joins TRBV20-1 to TRBJ2-7; 10 bases map to TRBD2. V lost 1 base and J lost 6; bases outside the gene matches: 0. The CDR3 runs 12 residues. Germline loops: CDR1 DFQATT, CDR2 SNEGSKA (reference sequence). The CDR3 reads CSARGTSGEQYF. The CDR3 region has the DNA TGCAGTGCTAGAGGGACTAGCGGCGAGCAGTACTTC.

This clonotype appeared a few times. The CDR3, as DNA: TGTGCCAGCAGCAGACAAAGTATGTTTCCGTATGGCTACACCTTC. Encoded protein: CASSRQSMFPYGYTF. This chain links TRBV6-5 with TRBJ1-2; D gene unclear. The CDR3 length is 15 residues. Germline loops: CDR1 MNHEY, CDR2 SVGAGI. Trimming took 6 bases from V and 5 from J, leaving 19 bases between them.

The chain recombines TRBV7-2 with TRBJ2-5; D remains unclear. The CDR3 is 15 amino acids. The V end was cut by 1 base, the J end by 2 bases, with 11 bases between. The germline V gene has CDR1 SGHTA and CDR2 FQGNSA. In DNA form, the CDR3 reads TGTGCCAGCAGCTTAGGAAGAGTCTCGCAAGAGACCCAGTACTTC. Translated: CASSLGRVSQETQYF. The full variable domain, with the rest looked up from reference TRBV7-2 and TRBJ2-5, is GAGVSQSPSNKVTEKGKDVELRCDPISGHTALYWYRQSLGQGLEFLIYFQGNSAPDKSGLPSDRFSAERTGGSVSTLTIQRTQQEDSAVYLCASSLGRVSQETQYFGPGTRLLVL.

The chain employs TRBV5-1 and TRBJ2-1; 10 bases match TRBD2. V shed 3 bases, J shed 6 bases, and the junction held 6 bases outside the gene matches. The CDR3 has 15 amino acids. Per germline, CDR1 SGHRS and CDR2 YFSETQ. The CDR3 protein is CASSSLAGVSNEQFF. For the CDR3, the DNA is TGCGCCAGCAGCTCGCTAGCGGGAGTTTCCAATGAGCAGTTCTTC.

This clonotype was seen a handful of times. The chain links TRBV7-2 to TRBJ2-5, with D unresolved. The CDR3 is made up of 16 amino acids. The germline gives CDR1 SGHTA, CDR2 FQGNSA. Trimming left V 5 bases short and J 2 bases short, with 18 bases between. CDR3 region: CASSPRKSAGQETQYF. The CDR3 bases are TGTGCCAGCAGCCCACGAAAGTCGGCAGGTCAAGAGACCCAGTACTTC.

In its sample, this clonotype was seen a few times. The chain links TRBV29-1 to TRBJ1-1, with no clear D. The CDR3 spans 13 residues. CDR1 is SQVTM and CDR2 is ANQGSEA in the germline V gene. The germline V and J ends were trimmed by 4 bases and 1 base, with 10 bases remaining between them. Written as DNA, the CDR3 is TGCAGCGTTGTTCCAGTGACGAACACTGAAGCTTTCTTT. Protein product: CSVVPVTNTEAFF.

The chain combines TRBV20-1 with TRBJ2-1; 8 bases are a match to TRBD1. The CDR3 loop spans 16 amino acids. Looked up from germline, CDR1 is DFQATT and CDR2 is SNEGSKA (reference sequence). The V and J ends lost 0 bases and 8 bases, in that order; junction bases with no gene match: 12. In DNA, the CDR3 is TGCAGTGCTAGAGATCCCGGGACAGGCCCCCAGGATGAGCAGTTCTTC. Protein sequence: CSARDPGTGPQDEQFF.

This clonotype has at least ten counts. The chain is built from TRBV29-1 and TRBJ1-5, with 10 nucleotides matching TRBD1. Germline assignment: CDR1 SQVTM and CDR2 ANQGSEA. Germline trimming cut 7 bases from V and 4 bases from J; bases unmatched to any gene: 4. The CDR3 has 13 amino acids. CDR3 DNA sequence: TGCAGCGCTGGACAGGGGGTAAATCAGCCCCAGCATTTT. Amino acids: CSAGQGVNQPQHF.

This clonotype has ten or more counts. Compared with germline, one end of the junction differs, possibly owing to a read error. The J gene is TRBJ2-3, the V gene TRBV5-1; TRBD2 matches at 12 bases. The germline V gene has CDR1 SGHRS and CDR2 YFSETQ. CDR3 size: 15 residues. CDR3 DNA sequence: TGTGCCAGCAGTTTCGGACTAGCGGGGTCAGATACGCAGTATTTT. Its protein is CASSFGLAGSDTQYF. Supplemented by reference TRBV5-1 and TRBJ2-3, the full variable domain reads KAGVTQTPRYLIKTRGQQVTLSCSPISGHRSVSWYQQTPGQGLQFLFEYFSETQRNKGNFPGRFSGRQFSNSRSEMNVSTLELGDSALYLCASSFGLAGSDTQYFGPGTRLTVL.

The chain carries TRBV3-1 and TRBJ2-5; 8 nucleotides match TRBD1. CDR1 is LGHDT, CDR2 YNNKEL, per germline (reference sequence). The junction had 8 bases not matched to a gene; V was cut back by 4 bases and J by 4 bases. The CDR3 has 15 amino acids. DNA of the CDR3: TGTGCCAGCAGCCTTCAACAGGGGGGCGGAGAGACCCAGTACTTC. Encoded protein: CASSLQQGGGETQYF.

To note about this clonotype: An end of the junction differs from the germline gene, which may be a read error. V is TRBV7-2 and J is TRBJ1-5, with D hard to call. Germline V gene data show CDR1 as SGHTA and CDR2 as FQGNSA. The CDR3 runs 16 residues. The CDR3 DNA is TGTGCCTGCAGCTTTGGGTTCCGACAAGGCAATCAGCCCCAGCATTTT. Its translation: CACSFGFRQGNQPQHF.

V gene TRBV7-9 combines with J gene TRBJ2-5, with 9 bases aligning to TRBD2. This CDR3 is 13 amino acids long. Germline loops: CDR1 SEHNR, CDR2 FQNEAQ (reference sequence). Trimming took 6 bases from V and 3 from J; bases not matched to a gene: 2. The CDR3 reads CASRIAGEETQYF. The CDR3, as DNA: TGTGCCAGCAGGATAGCGGGGGAAGAGACCCAGTACTTC.

This clonotype turned up a few times. The rearrangement uses TRBV20-1 and TRBJ2-3, with D possibly being TRBD2 (7 bases). CDR1 DFQATT and CDR2 SNEGSKA come from the germline V gene (reference sequence). The CDR3 extends over 18 amino acids. V lost 6 bases and J lost 4, with 29 bases in between. The CDR3 sequence is CSAETSLGGRQQPDTQYF. CDR3 nucleotides: TGCAGTGCCGAAACTAGTCTCGGGGGGCGCCAACAACCAGATACGCAGTATTTT.

Comments on this clonotype: It is likely a read error, because the conserved phenylalanine at the end of the CDR3 is missing. The chain recombines TRBV5-6 with TRBJ2-2, with TRBD2 as a possible D gene (5 bases). Germline V lookup: CDR1 SGHDT, CDR2 YYEEEE. V shed 6 bases and J shed 7 bases, with 16 bases lying between them. CDR3 length: 14 amino acids. CDR3 in amino acids: CASTHRSGYGELFC. DNA for the CDR3: TGTGCCAGCACGCATCGGTCGGGGTACGGGGAGCTGTTTTGT.

The chain has TRBV5-4 and TRBJ2-4; either TRBD1 or TRBD2 may supply D (5 bases each). CDR1 and CDR2 from the germline V gene are SGHNT and YYREEE (reference sequence). The CDR3 contains 13 residues. Deletions cut 3 bases from V and 6 bases from J, with 10 bases between. CDR3 nucleotide sequence: TGTGCCAGCAGCTGGGGGAGTGGAAACATTCAGTACTTC. Translated, it gives CASSWGSGNIQYF.

This clonotype occurred a few times. The V gene is TRBV7-9, the J gene TRBJ1-5; 9 bases fit TRBD1. Germline CDR1 SEHNR, CDR2 FQNEAQ (reference sequence). This CDR3 contains 19 residues. Germline trimming cut 5 bases from V and 2 bases from J; bases unmatched to any gene: 16. As DNA, the CDR3 is TGTGCCAGCAGCGATCCGGCACCCGGGACAGGGATTGGCAATCAGCCCCAGCATTTT. Residues: CASSDPAPGTGIGNQPQHF.

The DNA of the CDR3 is TGTGCCAGCAGCCCGGTATTGGACCCAGCCTACGAGCAGTACTTC. Encoded protein: CASSPVLDPAYEQYF. The rearrangement joins TRBV9 to TRBJ2-7; D not resolved. The V gene lost 4 bases and the J gene lost 2 bases, with 16 bases spanning the gap. Germline V gene data show CDR1 as SGDLS and CDR2 as YYNGEE. The CDR3 loop spans 15 amino acids.

CDR3 bases: TGTGCCAGCAGCCAATCTAGCGTGTACAATGAGCAGTTCTTC. This translates into CASSQSSVYNEQFF. The chain employs TRBV14 and TRBJ2-1; TRBD2 is a possible D gene (6 bases). The V end was cut by 2 bases, the J end by 4 bases, with 9 bases between. The CDR3 spans 14 residues. Germline V gives CDR1 SGHDN, CDR2 FVKESK.

Worth noting for this clonotype: At one of its ends the junction is not consistent with the germline gene, which may arise from a read error. The gene calls are TRBV20-1 and TRBJ1-5; weak D call: TRBD1 (5 bases). This CDR3 is built from 16 residues. CDR1 DFQATT and CDR2 SNEGSKA come from the germline V gene (reference sequence). The CDR3 DNA is TGCAGTGCTAGTGTGGAATTGGGGGTGAGCAATCAGCTCCAGCATTTT. Translated: CSASVELGVSNQLQHF.

The sample holds one count of this clonotype. The junction departs from the called germline gene at one end, perhaps through a read error. The chain combines TRBV6-2 or TRBV6-3 with TRBJ2-5; D not resolved. The germline V gene encodes CDR1 MNHEY and CDR2 SVGEGT. This CDR3 spans 13 amino acids. Here the CDR3 reads CASSYRRQETLYF. The CDR3 DNA follows: TGTGCCAGCAGTTACAGGCGGCAAGAGACCCTGTACTTC.

The V call is TRBV20-1, the J call TRBJ2-1; tentatively, D is TRBD2 (6 bases). The CDR3 sequence is 12 residues long. CDR1 and CDR2 from the germline V gene are DFQATT and SNEGSKA (reference sequence). Trimming left V 5 bases short and J 5 bases short, with 10 bases between. The CDR3 bases are TGCAGTGCTGGAGGGAGCCACAATGAGCAGTTCTTC. Protein: CSAGGSHNEQFF.

Comment on this clonotype: One base away lies a much larger clone, so this may be a sequencing read error. The CDR3 sequence: CSVRTGGARRYGHTF. The CDR3 DNA reads TGCAGCGTTCGAACAGGGGGCGCTAGGCGTTATGGCCACACCTTC. The V call is TRBV29-1, the J call TRBJ1-2; TRBD1 aligns across 9 bases. This CDR3 is built from 15 residues. Germline values: CDR1 SQVTM, CDR2 ANQGSEA.

The chain joins TRBV6-6 to TRBJ2-5; TRBD2 matches at 11 bases. The CDR3 runs 16 residues. Per the germline V gene, CDR1 is MNHNY and CDR2 is SVGAGI (reference sequence). V lost 0 bases, J lost 5 bases, and 5 bases stayed unmatched. CDR3 coding DNA: TGTGCCAGCAGTTACTCCGCTAGCGGGGGGCGGGAGACCCAGTACTTC. This encodes CASSYSASGGRETQYF.